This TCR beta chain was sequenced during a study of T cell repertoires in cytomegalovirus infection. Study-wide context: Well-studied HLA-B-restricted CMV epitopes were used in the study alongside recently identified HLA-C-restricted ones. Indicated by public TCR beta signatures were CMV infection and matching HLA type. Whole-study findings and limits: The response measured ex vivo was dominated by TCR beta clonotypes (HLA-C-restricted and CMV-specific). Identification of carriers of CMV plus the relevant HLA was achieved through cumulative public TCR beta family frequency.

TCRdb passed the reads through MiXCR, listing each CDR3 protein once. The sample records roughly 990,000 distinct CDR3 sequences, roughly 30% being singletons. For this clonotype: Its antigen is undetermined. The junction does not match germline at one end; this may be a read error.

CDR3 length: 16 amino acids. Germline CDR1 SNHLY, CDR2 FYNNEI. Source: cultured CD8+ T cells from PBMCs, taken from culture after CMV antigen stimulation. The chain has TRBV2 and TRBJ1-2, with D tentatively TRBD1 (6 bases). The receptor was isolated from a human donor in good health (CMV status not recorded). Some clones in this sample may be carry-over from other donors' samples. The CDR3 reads CASSLSWGGPGYGYTF. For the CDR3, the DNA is TGTGCCAGCAGCCTATCCTGGGGGGGGCCGGGCTATGGTTACACCTTC. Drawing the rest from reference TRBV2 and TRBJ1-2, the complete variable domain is EPEVTQTPSHQVTQMGQEVILRCVPISNHLYFYWYRQILGQKVEFLVSFYNNEISEKSEIFDDQFSVERPDGSNFTLKIRSTKLEDSAMYFCASSLSWGGPGYGYTFGSGTRLTVV.